The 17 T cell receptor beta chains presented below share a single source sample, sequenced in a study of blood T cells in healthy people across ages. A second PCR, run for roughly 7 to 12 cycles, used a sample-barcoded 5' primer plus a J-beta primer mix. Using its own MiXCR run on the 5' RACE reads, TCRdb lists one record per CDR3 protein. This table holds roughly 1.4 million distinct CDR3 sequences, around 59% found once. The sample comprised blood. The receptor source for this set is a man between 18 and 29 years old in good health.

The rearrangement links TRBV11-2 to TRBJ2-3; D tentatively reads TRBD1 or TRBD2 (5 bases each). V shed 1 base and J shed 6 bases, with 20 bases lying between them. The germline CDR1 and CDR2 sequences are SGHAT and FQNNGV. This CDR3 is 17 amino acids long. The CDR3 DNA reads TGTGCCAGCAGCTTAGGGGAGATTACGAGGGGCCCGGATACGCAGTATTTT. Translating gives CASSLGEITRGPDTQYF.

The V call is TRBV27, the J call TRBJ2-5; D possibly uses TRBD1 or TRBD2 (6 bases each). TRBJ2-7 matches the DNA end more closely, so the J call is doubtful. Germline values: CDR1 MNHEY, CDR2 SMNVEV (reference sequence). The CDR3 loop spans 14 amino acids. The CDR3, as DNA: TGTGCCAGCAGTTTTAGAGGGGGGAGCTCCGAGCAGTACTTC. Translation: CASSFRGGSSEQYF.

In this sample, this clonotype turned up a few times. The J gene is TRBJ1-2, the V gene TRBV12-3 or TRBV12-4, with a tentative D call TRBD1 (5 bases). V lost 5 bases, J lost 8 bases, and 18 bases lay in between. This CDR3 region has 14 residues. As DNA, the CDR3 is TGTGCCAGCAGTGCCCAGGGTACGTTTCTCGGCTACACCTTC. It translates to CASSAQGTFLGYTF.

The chain uses TRBV4-1 and TRBJ2-5, with D unresolved. CDR3 length: 17 residues. V was shortened by 4 bases and J by 11 bases, with 29 bases between the two germline ends. CDR1 MGHRA and CDR2 YSYEKL come from the germline V gene. The CDR3, as DNA: TGCGCCAGCAGCCCCCTTCCTACCAGGCTTTCCGGGTTTGAGCAGTACTTC. Translated, it gives CASSPLPTRLSGFEQYF.

The rearrangement uses TRBV3-1 and TRBJ2-4; 11 bases map to TRBD1. Near its end, the DNA agrees better with TRBJ2-7, so the J call may be wrong. Germline CDR1 is LGHDT and CDR2 is YNNKEL (reference sequence). The CDR3 has 15 amino acids. In nucleotides, the CDR3 is TGTGCCAGCAGCCAAGAGGGACAGGGGGACTACGAGCAGTACTTC. Translating it yields CASSQEGQGDYEQYF.

The CDR3 spells CASSPRGGNYGYTF. In nucleotides, the CDR3 is TGTGCCAGCAGCCCCAGGGGGGGAAACTATGGCTACACCTTC. V gene TRBV7-2 combines with J gene TRBJ1-2, with 7 bases lining up with TRBD1. The V gene end was trimmed by 5 bases and the J gene end by 2 bases; junction bases not matched to a gene: 5. Germline CDR1 and CDR2: SGHTA and FQGNSA. The CDR3 spans 14 residues.

V is TRBV27 and J is TRBJ2-3; 7 bases align to TRBD2. Trimming took 4 bases from V and 4 from J; bases not matched to a gene: 11. Germline lookup yields CDR1 MNHEY and CDR2 SMNVEV (reference sequence). This CDR3 has 16 amino acids. CDR3 protein: CASSSKWTSQPDTQYF. The CDR3 DNA is TGTGCCAGCAGTTCGAAGTGGACTAGTCAGCCAGATACGCAGTATTTT.

This chain joins TRBV29-1 and TRBJ1-1; D might be TRBD1 (5 bases). Germline V gene lookup returns CDR1 SQVTM and CDR2 ANQGSEA. Between the trimmed V and J ends, which lost 4 bases and 2 bases, there was a span of 20 bases. The CDR3 length is 16 residues. The CDR3, as DNA: TGCAGCGTTGCACTGGGAGTCAGGGAAAGAAACACTGAAGCTTTCTTT. Residues: CSVALGVRERNTEAFF.

This clonotype was picked up a small number of times. This chain uses TRBV4-1 with TRBJ2-5; perhaps TRBD1 as D (6 bases). CDR1 is MGHRA and CDR2 is YSYEKL in the germline V gene. V lost 1 base, J lost 0 bases, and 15 bases lay in between. The CDR3 is 17 amino acids. DNA for the CDR3: TGCGCCAGCAGCCAAGGCATCGGGGACAACGACCAAGAGACCCAGTACTTC. Translating it yields CASSQGIGDNDQETQYF.

The genes are TRBV4-1 and TRBJ2-1; possible D gene TRBD2, 6 bases. Trimming shortened V by 2 bases and J by 6 bases, and 11 bases separated the two germline ends. This CDR3 spans 14 amino acids. Germline values: CDR1 MGHRA, CDR2 YSYEKL. The CDR3 here is CASSQNGGPNEQFF. The CDR3 DNA reads as TGCGCCAGCAGCCAAAACGGGGGACCCAATGAGCAGTTCTTC.

The chain links TRBV6-2 or TRBV6-3 to TRBJ2-4, with 7 bases lining up with TRBD1. TRBJ2-7 matches the DNA end more closely, so the J call is doubtful. This CDR3 comprises 15 residues. Germline V gene sequence: CDR1 MNHEY, CDR2 SVGEGT. The CDR3 here is CASSYPRQGTYEQYF. The CDR3 bases are TGTGCCAGCAGTTACCCTAGACAGGGAACCTACGAGCAGTACTTC.

V gene TRBV20-1 combines with J gene TRBJ2-1; D possibly matches TRBD1 or TRBD2 (5 bases each). V lost 0 bases, J lost 7 bases, and 19 bases lay in between. The CDR3 is 16 amino acids. Germline V gene lookup returns CDR1 DFQATT and CDR2 SNEGSKA (reference sequence). CDR3 in DNA: TGCAGTGCTAGAGATATAGGGACGGCCGTGAGAAATGAGCAGTTCTTC. Translating gives CSARDIGTAVRNEQFF.

This clonotype was seen more than once but under ten times. The chain couples TRBV27 to TRBJ1-5, with TRBD1 matching 7 bases. The CDR3 is made up of 14 amino acids. Looked up from germline, CDR1 is MNHEY and CDR2 is SMNVEV (reference sequence). With 5 bases clipped from V and 4 bases from J, the junction kept 5 bases outside the gene matches. The chain's CDR3 is CASSLDRANQPQHF. The CDR3, as DNA: TGTGCCAGCAGTCTTGACAGGGCAAATCAGCCCCAGCATTTT.

The CDR3 coding sequence is TGTGCCAGCAGCCAAGGGTTGCGGGAGGGCCTTTATCCGTTCTTC. Protein product: CASSQGLREGLYPFF. The rearrangement uses TRBV4-2 and TRBJ2-1; 9 nucleotides align to TRBD2. The V gene's germline CDR1 is LGHNA and CDR2 YNFKEQ. J was trimmed by 15 bases and V by 1 base; bases with no gene match: 13. This CDR3 spans 15 amino acids.

The chain links TRBV28 to TRBJ1-2; the match to TRBD1 covers 10 bases. From germline, CDR1 is MDHEN and CDR2 SYDVKM. V trimming: 6 bases; J trimming: 4 bases; junction bases outside the gene matches: 8. The CDR3 runs 15 residues. The CDR3 loop reads CASRNRQGASYGYTF. In DNA, the CDR3 is TGTGCCAGCAGAAATCGACAGGGGGCCTCCTATGGCTACACCTTC.

The rearrangement uses TRBV6-2 or TRBV6-3 and TRBJ1-2; D unclear. The CDR3 sequence is 14 residues long. Germline CDR1 and CDR2: MNHEY and SVGEGT. The V end was cut by 0 bases, the J end by 10 bases, with 15 bases between. The CDR3 sequence is CASSYSGVPGDYTF. As DNA, the CDR3 is TGTGCCAGCAGTTACTCGGGCGTTCCCGGCGACTACACCTTC.

The chain carries TRBV29-1 and TRBJ2-3, with 9 bases aligning to TRBD1. The V and J ends lost 7 bases and 3 bases, in that order; junction bases with no gene match: 11. The CDR3 totals 15 residues. Germline CDR1 reads SQVTM; CDR2 reads ANQGSEA. DNA of the CDR3: TGCAGCGCCAGATTTCCGGGACAGGGAACAGATACGCAGTATTTT. Translated: CSARFPGQGTDTQYF.